Below, 32 T cell receptor beta chains from the same sample are listed, as sequenced in a study of cytomegalovirus exposure and HLA in healthy donors. It was with 60 Vbeta and 13 Jbeta primers that the PCR ran. Profiling relied on immunoSEQ multiplex PCR, and the TCRdb table lists in-frame clones only, not all of them. The sample shows over 75,000 clones, roughly 78% of them seen only once. Sequenced sample: PBMCs. The receptors originated from an older woman in good health and CMV-seronegative.

This sequence joins TRBV9 and TRBJ1-1, with 9 bases identical to TRBD1. The junction had 8 bases not matched to a gene; V was cut back by 3 bases and J by 5 bases. This CDR3 spans 15 amino acids. The germline V gene encodes CDR1 SGDLS and CDR2 YYNGEE. CDR3: CASSATGGDGTEAFF. DNA of the CDR3: TGTGCCAGCAGCGCGACAGGGGGGGACGGAACTGAAGCTTTCTTT.

The chain joins TRBV4-1 to TRBJ2-7; 7 bases line up with TRBD2. The CDR3 is 17 amino acids. V was pared by 4 bases and J by 6 bases, with 18 bases of the junction left unmatched. Germline CDR1 and CDR2: MGHRA and YSYEKL. The CDR3 DNA sequence: TGCGCCAGCAGCCTCATAGGCCCTAGGGTCCCTAGCGGCGAGCAGTACTTC. Residues: CASSLIGPRVPSGEQYF.

The chain employs TRBV9 and TRBJ2-7; 7 bases are a match to TRBD2. This CDR3 spans 14 amino acids. Germline V CDR1 and CDR2: SGDLS, YYNGEE. V lost 0 bases and J lost 3; bases outside the gene matches: 3. The CDR3 protein is CASSVGEGFYEQYF. The CDR3 coding sequence is TGTGCCAGCAGCGTAGGGGAGGGATTCTACGAGCAGTACTTC.

The rearrangement links TRBV5-1 to TRBJ2-7; 7 nucleotides align to TRBD1. Germline V gene sequence: CDR1 SGHRS, CDR2 YFSETQ. The J segment lost 4 bases and the V segment lost 4 bases, leaving 8 bases of the junction unmatched. This CDR3 contains 14 residues. The CDR3 sequence is CASSPVTGSYEQYF. CDR3 nucleotide sequence: TGCGCCAGCAGCCCGGTGACAGGGTCTTACGAGCAGTACTTC. The complete variable domain, with remaining parts taken from reference TRBV5-1 and TRBJ2-7, reads KAGVTQTPRYLIKTRGQQVTLSCSPISGHRSVSWYQQTPGQGLQFLFEYFSETQRNKGNFPGRFSGRQFSNSRSEMNVSTLELGDSALYLCASSPVTGSYEQYFGPGTRLTVT.

This chain joins TRBV5-1 and TRBJ1-1; D may be TRBD1 (6 bases). CDR3 length: 17 residues. V shed 4 bases and J shed 3 bases, with 22 bases lying between them. The germline gives CDR1 SGHRS, CDR2 YFSETQ. The CDR3 DNA follows: TGCGCCAGCAGCCCCCGTGGGGCAGGGGTATGGGACACTGAAGCTTTCTTT. Amino acid sequence: CASSPRGAGVWDTEAFF.

The chain employs TRBV5-1 and TRBJ1-3, with 7 bases aligning to TRBD1. The V segment lost 5 bases and the J segment 4 bases; nucleotides outside the gene matches: 12. This CDR3 has 16 residues. Looked up from germline, CDR1 is SGHRS and CDR2 is YFSETQ. The CDR3 sequence is CASSSGFGQEGNTIYF. CDR3 in DNA: TGCGCCAGCAGTTCGGGATTTGGACAGGAGGGAAACACCATATATTTT.

J is TRBJ1-1 and V is TRBV30, with D possibly TRBD1 on 6 matching bases. V was clipped by 0 bases and J by 5 bases, with 10 bases between them. The CDR3 loop spans 13 amino acids. Germline-derived CDR1 and CDR2 are GTSNPN and SVGIG (reference sequence). In DNA, the CDR3 is TGTGCCTGGAGTGTAAACAGGGATACTGAAGCTTTCTTT. Its translation is CAWSVNRDTEAFF.

J is TRBJ2-5 and V is TRBV29-1; 8 bases agree with TRBD2. CDR3 length equals 14 residues. J gave up 4 bases and V 3 bases, and 7 bases lay outside the gene matches. In germline, CDR1 is SQVTM, CDR2 ANQGSEA. The CDR3 region is CSVDEAGVGETQYF. The DNA of the CDR3 is TGCAGCGTTGATGAAGCGGGGGTGGGAGAGACCCAGTACTTC.

The chain has TRBV5-1 and TRBJ2-1; 7 bases are a match to TRBD1. Germline CDR1 reads SGHRS; CDR2 reads YFSETQ. CDR3 length equals 15 residues. The junction had 10 bases not matched to a gene; V was cut back by 3 bases and J by 7 bases. Here the CDR3 reads CASSSTTGHMNEQFF. The CDR3 region has the DNA TGCGCCAGCAGCTCGACGACAGGGCATATGAATGAGCAGTTCTTC.

The chain has TRBV2 and TRBJ1-2, with TRBD1 identical over 7 bases. Germline lookup yields CDR1 SNHLY and CDR2 FYNNEI. V was clipped by 8 bases and J by 4 bases; unmatched bases: 10. The CDR3 sequence is 14 residues long. The CDR3 DNA follows: TGTGCCAGCGACCGGGACAGAACGATCTATGGCTACACCTTC. Translated, it gives CASDRDRTIYGYTF. Full variable domain (remainder filled in from reference TRBV2 and TRBJ1-2): EPEVTQTPSHQVTQMGQEVILRCVPISNHLYFYWYRQILGQKVEFLVSFYNNEISEKSEIFDDQFSVERPDGSNFTLKIRSTKLEDSAMYFCASDRDRTIYGYTFGSGTRLTVV.

The chain has TRBV11-2 and TRBJ1-4; tentatively, D is TRBD1 (5 bases). Per the germline V gene, CDR1 is SGHAT and CDR2 is FQNNGV. The CDR3 is 15 amino acids. V was clipped by 3 bases and J by 5 bases, with 13 bases between them. The DNA of the CDR3 is TGTGCCAGCAGCTTGTCGGGACTGCCGAATGAAAAACTGTTTTTT. This gives the protein CASSLSGLPNEKLFF.

This clone was detected once. The rearrangement links TRBV28 to TRBJ1-2; the match to TRBD1 covers 10 bases. Germline CDR1 MDHEN, CDR2 SYDVKM. This CDR3 region has 16 residues. J gave up 0 bases and V 7 bases, and 8 bases lay outside the gene matches. In DNA form, the CDR3 reads TGTGCCAGCAACCGGGACAGGGGATCCCCTAACTATGGCTACACCTTC. The encoded protein is CASNRDRGSPNYGYTF.

The chain recombines TRBV5-4 with TRBJ1-4; 9 bases line up with TRBD1. Germline trimming cut 5 bases from V and 8 bases from J; bases unmatched to any gene: 10. The CDR3 totals 15 residues. Germline loops: CDR1 SGHNT, CDR2 YYREEE (reference sequence). The CDR3 region has the DNA TGTGCCAGCAGTTTGCCGGGACAGGGAACCGAAAAACTGTTTTTT. Translation: CASSLPGQGTEKLFF.

The V and J genes are TRBV28 and TRBJ1-2, with D possibly TRBD1 on 5 matching bases. CDR1 and CDR2 (germline): MDHEN, SYDVKM. The CDR3 sequence is 15 residues long. Trimming removed 5 bases from V and 4 bases from J, with 17 bases in between. Written as DNA, the CDR3 is TGTGCCAGCAGTCCGCCGACAGCCTTGAGCTATGGCTACACCTTC. This sequence encodes CASSPPTALSYGYTF.

Here the CDR3 reads CASSLNSPLHF. Here the CDR3 DNA reads TGTGCCAGCAGCCTCAATTCACCCCTCCACTTT. The chain joins TRBV5-6 to TRBJ1-6; D ambiguous. The CDR3 is 11 amino acids. V was shortened by 4 bases and J by 7 bases, with 3 bases between the two germline ends. From germline, CDR1 is SGHDT and CDR2 YYEEEE.

The rearrangement joins TRBV5-6 to TRBJ2-1; D perhaps matches TRBD2 (6 bases). There are 15 residues in the CDR3. Looked up from germline, CDR1 is SGHDT and CDR2 is YYEEEE. V was cut by 0 bases and J by 5 bases, with 12 bases left in between. The CDR3 bases are TGTGCCAGCAGCTTGGGACTAGAGGGAGACAATGAGCAGTTCTTC. Its translation: CASSLGLEGDNEQFF.

The gene calls are TRBV5-6 and TRBJ2-7; TRBD1 is a possible D gene (6 bases). The V gene's germline CDR1 is SGHDT and CDR2 YYEEEE. The CDR3 spans 15 residues. The ends were cut back, 2 bases at V and 7 bases at J, with 19 bases in the middle. The CDR3 sequence: CASSFRRGMDAEQYF. The CDR3 DNA sequence: TGTGCCAGCAGCTTCCGCAGGGGAATGGATGCTGAGCAGTACTTC.

V gene TRBV9 combines with J gene TRBJ1-2, with D maybe TRBD1 (5 bases). V was trimmed by 0 bases and J by 2 bases, leaving 8 bases between them. The CDR3 runs 14 residues. The germline V gene has CDR1 SGDLS and CDR2 YYNGEE. The CDR3 reads CASSVAGQNYGYTF. DNA of the CDR3: TGTGCCAGCAGCGTAGCCGGACAAAACTATGGCTACACCTTC.

This clone has just a few counts. The chain carries TRBV5-1 and TRBJ1-1; D not certain. Germline lookup yields CDR1 SGHRS and CDR2 YFSETQ. V was cut by 1 base and J by 9 bases, with 16 bases left in between. The CDR3 has 14 residues. CDR3 sequence: CASSLSSSEPKAFF. The CDR3 nucleotides are TGCGCCAGCAGCTTGTCGTCCAGCGAACCCAAAGCTTTCTTT. The full variable domain, with the rest looked up from reference TRBV5-1 and TRBJ1-1, is KAGVTQTPRYLIKTRGQQVTLSCSPISGHRSVSWYQQTPGQGLQFLFEYFSETQRNKGNFPGRFSGRQFSNSRSEMNVSTLELGDSALYLCASSLSSSEPKAFFGQGTRLTVV.

The chain recombines TRBV7-8 with TRBJ2-7; TRBD1 matches at 10 bases. Germline assignment: CDR1 SGHVS and CDR2 FQNEAQ. With 3 bases clipped from V and 3 bases from J, the junction kept 11 bases outside the gene matches. This CDR3 contains 17 residues. This CDR3 is CASSFSMPRDRGYEQYF. CDR3 nucleotides: TGTGCCAGCAGCTTTAGTATGCCCCGGGACAGGGGCTACGAGCAGTACTTC.

This clone is a singleton in its sample. V is TRBV13 and J is TRBJ2-1, with D possibly being TRBD1 (6 bases). Germline loops: CDR1 PRHDT, CDR2 FYEKMQ (reference sequence). Trimming shortened V by 3 bases and J by 8 bases, and 8 bases separated the two germline ends. The CDR3 has 12 amino acids. CDR3 region: CASSLTGDEQFF. The CDR3 DNA follows: TGTGCCAGCAGCTTGACAGGCGATGAGCAGTTCTTC.

The sample holds one count of this clone. The chain has TRBV7-2 and TRBJ1-2; 9 nucleotides match TRBD1. The J segment lost 8 bases and the V segment lost 5 bases, leaving 6 bases of the junction unmatched. Germline loops: CDR1 SGHTA, CDR2 FQGNSA. The CDR3 length is 13 residues. The CDR3 spells CASSPGQGGGYTF. CDR3 coding DNA: TGTGCCAGCAGCCCGGGACAGGGTGGAGGCTACACCTTC.

DNA for the CDR3: TGTGCCAGCAGCTTTCCAGACAGGGGGTACACAGATACGCAGTATTTT. Translated: CASSFPDRGYTDTQYF. J is TRBJ2-3 and V is TRBV7-8, with 9 bases aligning to TRBD1. Trimming cost V 3 bases and J 2 bases; bases outside gene matches: 6. The CDR3 is 16 residues long. Germline V lookup: CDR1 SGHVS, CDR2 FQNEAQ.

The sample holds a few counts of this clone. The chain recombines TRBV7-2 with TRBJ2-2; D is possibly TRBD1 (6 bases). With 5 bases removed from V and 5 bases from J, the gap between germline ends came to 15 bases. The germline gives CDR1 SGHTA, CDR2 FQGNSA. The CDR3 is 15 amino acids. In DNA form, the CDR3 reads TGTGCCAGCAGCCAAGGACAGCCCTCAACCGGGGAGCTGTTTTTT. It is translated as CASSQGQPSTGELFF.

The genes are TRBV25-1 and TRBJ1-1, with no clear D. The germline CDR1 and CDR2 sequences are MGHDK and SYGVNS. CDR3 size: 12 residues. Trimming removed 8 bases at V and 8 bases at J, with 15 bases between. The CDR3 loop is CASLSGPGEAFF. The CDR3 DNA reads TGTGCCAGCCTCTCGGGCCCGGGGGAAGCTTTCTTT.

J is TRBJ1-5 and V is TRBV19; D is ambiguous. With 5 bases removed from V and 3 bases from J, the gap between germline ends came to 8 bases. This CDR3 has 13 amino acids. Germline V CDR1 and CDR2: LNHDA, SQIVND (reference sequence). The CDR3 loop is CASSPTTNQPQHF. The CDR3 region has the DNA TGTGCCAGTAGTCCAACAACCAATCAGCCCCAGCATTTT.

The rearrangement links TRBV19 to TRBJ2-5; 8 nucleotides align to TRBD2. The germline V gene has CDR1 LNHDA and CDR2 SQIVND (reference sequence). Germline trimming cut 4 bases from V and 6 bases from J; bases unmatched to any gene: 4. This CDR3 contains 13 residues. In nucleotides, the CDR3 is TGTGCCAGTAGTAAAAGCGGGAGTAAGACCCAGTACTTC. This sequence encodes CASSKSGSKTQYF.

This rearrangement joins TRBV4-3 to TRBJ2-1; TRBD1 matches at 8 bases. The germline CDR1 and CDR2 sequences are LGHNA and YSLEER. Trimming cost V 4 bases and J 4 bases; bases outside gene matches: 6. The CDR3 totals 15 residues. The CDR3 bases are TGCGCCAGCAGCCCCGGACAGGGAGGATACAATGAGCAGTTCTTC. This codes for CASSPGQGGYNEQFF.

The chain is built from TRBV9 and TRBJ2-7; 9 bases are a match to TRBD1. The germline V gene has CDR1 SGDLS and CDR2 YYNGEE. Unmatched junction bases numbered 9, after V lost 2 bases and J lost 6 bases. The CDR3 extends over 15 amino acids. The chain's CDR3 is CASSVTGGVGSEQYF. The CDR3 DNA follows: TGTGCCAGCAGCGTTACAGGGGGCGTTGGGTCCGAGCAGTACTTC. Based on the CDR3 plus reference TRBV9 and TRBJ2-7, the full variable domain is DSGVTQTPKHLITATGQRVTLRCSPRSGDLSVYWYQQSLDQGLQFLIQYYNGEERAKGNILERFSAQQFPDLHSELNLSSLELGDSALYFCASSVTGGVGSEQYFGPGTRLTVT.

The sample holds a few counts of this clone. The V and J genes are TRBV5-6 and TRBJ2-1, with D possibly matching TRBD2 (6 bases). The length of the CDR3 is 13 residues. V lost 7 bases, J lost 5 bases, and 13 bases lay in between. The germline gives CDR1 SGHDT, CDR2 YYEEEE. The DNA for the CDR3 is TGTGCCAGCTCCTCCGGGGGAAACAATGAGCAGTTCTTC. Its protein product is CASSSGGNNEQFF.

The chain combines TRBV2 with TRBJ1-1; D is ambiguous. Germline V lookup: CDR1 SNHLY, CDR2 FYNNEI. The ends were cut back, 2 bases at V and 6 bases at J, with 22 bases in the middle. The CDR3 has 17 amino acids. DNA of the CDR3: TGTGCCAGCAGTGAAAGTTACCCAAACAGCGGGTACGCTGAAGCTTTCTTT. Protein: CASSESYPNSGYAEAFF.

The CDR3 DNA is TGTGCCAGCAGTGAAGCGCGGGGCTACGGCACTGAAGCTTTCTTT. It specifies CASSEARGYGTEAFF. J is TRBJ1-1 and V is TRBV6-1; D perhaps matches TRBD1 (5 bases). The ends were cut back, 0 bases at V and 4 bases at J, with 12 bases in the middle. CDR1 and CDR2 (germline): MNHNS, SASEGT. The CDR3 is made up of 15 amino acids.